Shown below are 5 T cell receptor beta chains from a single sample sequenced in a study of regulatory T cells in long-lasting Graves disease. Researchers made TCR beta libraries by using iRepertoire HTBI primers and running Arm-PCR on CDR3 regions. TCRdb recomputed calls from the multiplex PCR reads with MiXCR, one row per CDR3 protein. The table lists 500,000 to 700,000 distinct CDR3 sequences, approximately 15% of them singletons. Time point given: newly diagnosed GD, antithyroid drugs for less than 3 months. Extracted RNA from PBMCs served as the source of the TCR library. These data were likewise used in another study, on T cells in Graves' hyperthyroidism and ophthalmopathy.

The sequencing here drew on peripheral blood mononuclear cells (PBMCs), taken at new diagnosis, from a patient treated with antithyroid drugs. These receptors originate from a woman younger than 45 with Graves disease.

In this sample, this clonotype turned up many times. The chain joins TRBV12-3 or TRBV12-4 to TRBJ1-1, with D perhaps TRBD1 (5 bases). The V end was cut by 3 bases, the J end by 11 bases, with 16 bases between. This CDR3 contains 13 residues. For the CDR3, the DNA is TGTGCCAGCAGTTTGGGGGTAAGGTTGGGGGCTTTCTTT. It encodes CASSLGVRLGAFF.

The chain carries TRBV5-1 and TRBJ2-3; 7 bases fit TRBD1. Germline CDR1 and CDR2: SGHRS and YFSETQ. The length of the CDR3 is 17 residues. V shed 2 bases and J 1 base; nucleotides not matched to a gene: 10. CDR3 DNA sequence: TGCGCCAGCAGCTTAAAAGTACAGGGGTGGGGCACAGATACGCAGTATTTT. Residues: CASSLKVQGWGTDTQYF. Drawing the rest from reference TRBV5-1 and TRBJ2-3, the complete variable domain is KAGVTQTPRYLIKTRGQQVTLSCSPISGHRSVSWYQQTPGQGLQFLFEYFSETQRNKGNFPGRFSGRQFSNSRSEMNVSTLELGDSALYLCASSLKVQGWGTDTQYFGPGTRLTVL.

This clonotype came up a few times. The chain carries TRBV5-1 and TRBJ1-3; TRBD1 might be the D (5 bases). CDR3 size: 14 residues. Trimming cost V 8 bases and J 4 bases, with 16 bases left between them. CDR1 and CDR2 (germline): SGHRS, YFSETQ. The CDR3 loop reads CASAAGTNGNTIYF. The CDR3 DNA follows: TGCGCCAGTGCGGCCGGGACGAACGGAAACACCATATATTTT. The full variable domain, in which reference TRBV5-1 and TRBJ1-3 provide the parts outside the CDR3, is KAGVTQTPRYLIKTRGQQVTLSCSPISGHRSVSWYQQTPGQGLQFLFEYFSETQRNKGNFPGRFSGRQFSNSRSEMNVSTLELGDSALYLCASAAGTNGNTIYFGEGSWLTVV.

V gene TRBV7-9 combines with J gene TRBJ1-6; D gene uncertain. The CDR3 extends over 15 amino acids. The V gene lost 5 bases and the J gene lost 2 bases, with 10 bases spanning the gap. CDR1 SEHNR and CDR2 FQNEAQ come from the germline V gene (reference sequence). The CDR3 is CASSRDGPYNSPLHF. The DNA for the CDR3 is TGTGCCAGCAGCCGAGACGGGCCCTATAATTCACCCCTCCACTTT.

This clonotype has more than one count but fewer than ten. This rearrangement joins TRBV19 to TRBJ2-7; D could derive from TRBD1 or TRBD2 (7 bases each). Germline-derived CDR1 and CDR2 are LNHDA and SQIVND (reference sequence). This CDR3 has 14 residues. V lost 5 bases, J lost 6 bases, and 17 bases lay in between. CDR3 sequence (DNA): TGTGCCAGTAGTGAGGGGGCGGCTAGCGGCGAGCAGTACTTC. It is translated as CASSEGAASGEQYF.